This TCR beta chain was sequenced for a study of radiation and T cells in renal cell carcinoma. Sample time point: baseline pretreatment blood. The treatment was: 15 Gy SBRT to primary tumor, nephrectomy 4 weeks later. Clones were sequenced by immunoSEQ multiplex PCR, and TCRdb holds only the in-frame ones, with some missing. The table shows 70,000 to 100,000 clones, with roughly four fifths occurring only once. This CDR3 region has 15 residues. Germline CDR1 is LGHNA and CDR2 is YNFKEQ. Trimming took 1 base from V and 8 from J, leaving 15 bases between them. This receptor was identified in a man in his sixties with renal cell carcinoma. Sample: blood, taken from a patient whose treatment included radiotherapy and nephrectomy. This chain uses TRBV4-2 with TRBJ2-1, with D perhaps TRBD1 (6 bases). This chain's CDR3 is CASSQARGTPHEQFF. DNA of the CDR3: TGTGCCAGCAGCCAAGCCAGGGGAACACCGCATGAGCAGTTCTTC.